Each of the 18 T cell receptor beta chains below was sequenced from the same sample in a study of blood T cell repertoires in COVID-19. Some clones are missing from TCRdb's copy, which holds only in-frame ones; the method was immunoSEQ multiplex PCR. This sample has around 250,000 clones, with more than 85% found just once. Sequences were obtained from PBMCs or T cells enriched from blood (not recorded which). These receptors were obtained from a woman in her forties or fifties who had recovered from COVID-19.

The V call is TRBV28, the J call TRBJ2-7; 9 nucleotides agree with TRBD2. CDR1 MDHEN and CDR2 SYDVKM come from the germline V gene. The CDR3 totals 14 residues. The V segment lost 8 bases and the J segment 3 bases; nucleotides outside the gene matches: 8. The CDR3 sequence is CASAPRTSDYEQYF. The DNA of the CDR3 is TGTGCCAGCGCCCCAAGGACTAGCGACTACGAGCAGTACTTC.

V usage is TRBV28 and J usage is TRBJ2-1, with 7 positions matching TRBD2. V lost 5 bases, J lost 0 bases, and 7 bases stayed unmatched. This CDR3 contains 16 residues. Germline V gene sequence: CDR1 MDHEN, CDR2 SYDVKM. The CDR3 reads CASSTLAASSYNEQFF. In nucleotides, the CDR3 is TGTGCCAGCAGTACCCTAGCGGCGAGCTCCTACAATGAGCAGTTCTTC.

The rearrangement links TRBV3-1 (or the pseudogene TRBV3-2) to TRBJ2-1; tentative D call: TRBD2 (5 bases). The V and J ends lost 4 bases and 8 bases respectively, with 21 bases between them. Germline CDR1 reads LGHDT; CDR2 reads YNNKEL (reference sequence). The CDR3 loop spans 16 amino acids. This chain's CDR3 is CASSLSEMGDLDEQFF. For the CDR3, the DNA is TGTGCCAGCAGCCTTTCCGAGATGGGAGACCTGGATGAGCAGTTCTTC.

The chain employs TRBV27 and TRBJ1-5; D not certain. The CDR3 runs 14 residues. CDR1 is MNHEY, CDR2 SMNVEV, per germline (reference sequence). Trimming shortened V by 5 bases and J by 3 bases, and 11 bases separated the two germline ends. The CDR3 DNA reads TGTGCCAGCAGTCTTCGCACTAACAATCAGCCCCAGCATTTT. As protein: CASSLRTNNQPQHF.

The chain joins TRBV7-2 to TRBJ1-5, with 8 positions matching TRBD1. J was trimmed by 4 bases and V by 4 bases; bases with no gene match: 6. The CDR3 has 15 amino acids. Germline V gene sequence: CDR1 SGHTA, CDR2 FQGNSA. CDR3 amino acids: CASSSGQGLNQPQHF. The CDR3 nucleotides read TGTGCCAGCAGCTCCGGACAGGGCCTAAATCAGCCCCAGCATTTT.

V is TRBV28 and J is TRBJ1-1, with no clear D. The CDR3 has 14 residues. The germline V gene has CDR1 MDHEN and CDR2 SYDVKM. Between the trimmed V and J ends, which lost 5 bases and 0 bases, there was a span of 10 bases. The CDR3 DNA reads as TGTGCCAGCAGTGACCCACAGATGAACACTGAAGCTTTCTTT. Its translation is CASSDPQMNTEAFF. Combining the CDR3 with reference TRBV28 and TRBJ1-1 gives the whole variable domain DVKVTQSSRYLVKRTGEKVFLECVQDMDHENMFWYRQDPGLGLRLIYFSYDVKMKEKGDIPEGYSVSREKKERFSLILESASTNQTSMYLCASSDPQMNTEAFFGQGTRLTVV.

The chain links TRBV7-9 to TRBJ1-1, with D hard to call. V lost 5 bases and J 1 base, leaving 11 bases between the germline ends. The germline gives CDR1 SEHNR, CDR2 FQNEAQ (reference sequence). This CDR3 region has 14 residues. CDR3 loop: CASSPGRGNTEAFF. The CDR3 nucleotides are TGTGCCAGCAGCCCAGGTCGGGGGAACACTGAAGCTTTCTTT.

V usage is TRBV5-1 and J usage is TRBJ2-3, with 7 bases lining up with TRBD2. Per germline, CDR1 SGHRS and CDR2 YFSETQ. The junction had 8 bases not matched to a gene; V was cut back by 3 bases and J by 4 bases. The CDR3 contains 15 residues. The CDR3 here is CASSSGGSGADTQYF. In DNA, the CDR3 is TGCGCCAGCAGCTCCGGCGGGAGCGGGGCAGATACGCAGTATTTT.

The rearrangement links TRBV29-1 to TRBJ2-7, with D tentatively TRBD1 (5 bases). Germline V CDR1 and CDR2: SQVTM, ANQGSEA. The CDR3 has 14 residues. V shed 6 bases and J shed 0 bases, with 15 bases lying between them. For the CDR3, the DNA is TGCAGCGTGTCTAATAGACAGAGCTCCTACGAGCAGTACTTC. It encodes CSVSNRQSSYEQYF.

The chain has TRBV9 and TRBJ2-3, with TRBD2 identical over 13 bases. The CDR3 consists of 15 residues. Losses at the gene ends were 4 bases for V and 6 bases for J; bases not matched to a gene: 5. From germline, CDR1 is SGDLS and CDR2 YYNGEE. The CDR3 here is CASSLRTSGSDTQYF. CDR3 in DNA: TGTGCCAGCAGCTTACGGACTAGCGGGAGCGATACGCAGTATTTT.

This clone was counted between two and nine times. The sample has other DNA sequences that encode this CDR3 too. The chain recombines TRBV6-5 with TRBJ1-4; perhaps TRBD1 as D (6 bases). V gave up 5 bases and J gave up 5 bases, with 9 bases separating them. Germline lookup yields CDR1 MNHEY and CDR2 SVGAGI. The CDR3 length is 13 residues. CDR3 residues: CASSRTVNEKLFF. As DNA, the CDR3 is TGTGCCAGCAGTCGGACAGTCAATGAAAAACTGTTTTTT.

This clone has only one observation. The V gene is TRBV5-6, the J gene TRBJ2-1; perhaps TRBD1 as D (6 bases). The germline V gene has CDR1 SGHDT and CDR2 YYEEEE. Between the trimmed V and J ends, which lost 4 bases and 12 bases, there was a span of 17 bases. The CDR3 covers 13 residues. In DNA, the CDR3 is TGTGCCAGCAGCATCCGGGACACCGGTGGGCAGTTCTTC. Amino acid sequence: CASSIRDTGGQFF.

The chain has TRBV6-2 or TRBV6-3 and TRBJ2-1, with 10 nucleotides matching TRBD2. Germline CDR1 is MNHEY and CDR2 is SVGEGT. The CDR3 length is 14 residues. The V and J ends lost 5 bases and 8 bases, in that order; junction bases with no gene match: 6. In nucleotides, the CDR3 is TGTGCCAGCAGTGGAGCTAGCGGGAGCTATGAGCAGTTCTTC. Translated, it gives CASSGASGSYEQFF.

The J gene is TRBJ1-3, the V gene TRBV9; D is unresolved. Per germline, CDR1 SGDLS and CDR2 YYNGEE. V lost 1 base to trimming and J lost 5 bases, with 4 bases between them. This CDR3 is built from 12 residues. This CDR3 is CASSVPRNTIYF. The CDR3 DNA reads TGTGCCAGCAGCGTACCTAGAAACACCATATATTTT.

The chain is built from TRBV10-3 and TRBJ1-6; possible D gene TRBD1, 5 bases. The V end was cut by 5 bases, the J end by 8 bases, with 13 bases between. Germline V gives CDR1 ENHRY, CDR2 SYGVKD. This CDR3 is 14 amino acids long. CDR3 DNA: TGTGCCATCAGTTCAGGGCGTTCTGATTCACCCCTCCACTTT. Translated: CAISSGRSDSPLHF.

The chain couples TRBV18 to TRBJ1-1; 8 positions match TRBD1. The germline V gene encodes CDR1 KGHSH and CDR2 LQKENI. Trimming took 6 bases from V and 6 from J; bases not matched to a gene: 9. This CDR3 region has 14 residues. CDR3 in amino acids: CASSPTTGASEAFF. CDR3 coding DNA: TGTGCCAGCTCCCCCACGACAGGGGCCTCTGAAGCTTTCTTT.

This clone has only a few counts. The V and J genes are TRBV15 and TRBJ2-1, with D perhaps TRBD1 (7 bases). The germline V gene has CDR1 LNHNV and CDR2 YYDKDF (reference sequence). This CDR3 spans 14 amino acids. V was shortened by 4 bases and J by 8 bases, with 15 bases between the two germline ends. CDR3 amino acids: CATSTRGVVYEQFF. The CDR3, as DNA: TGTGCCACCAGCACCAGGGGGGTGGTCTATGAGCAGTTCTTC.

This sequence joins TRBV28 and TRBJ2-7, with a weak D call TRBD2 (6 bases). The CDR3 is 14 amino acids. The germline CDR1 and CDR2 sequences are MDHEN and SYDVKM. V was pared by 2 bases and J by 3 bases, with 11 bases between. CDR3 DNA: TGTGCCAGCAGTTTAGGAGGGGTGAACTACGAGCAGTACTTC. This translates into CASSLGGVNYEQYF.